The source of this T cell receptor (beta chain) is a study of vaccination and CD4 T cells after COVID-19. With the Oncomine TCR Beta short-read assay, DNA from cultured CD4+ T cells was sequenced. Each CDR3 protein is one row after TCRdb ran MiXCR on the PCR reads. The sample lists around 20,000 distinct CDR3 sequences; over 60% were seen once. Treatment given: roughly 11-day PBMC culture with coronavirus spike peptide pools or control peptides (ViraFEST assay). This clonotype was seen a few times. Its antigen is undetermined. The sample comprised CD4+ T cells from blood, cultured in vitro. The source is a human donor who had recovered from COVID-19.

CDR3 coding DNA: TGTGCCAGCAGTGAGCGACGGCCGTCGGATGGCTACACCTTC. It specifies CASSERRPSDGYTF. The V and J genes are TRBV6-1 and TRBJ1-2; D call uncertain. V was shortened by 3 bases and J by 6 bases, with 14 bases between the two germline ends. CDR1 and CDR2 (germline): MNHNS, SASEGT. The CDR3 contains 14 residues.